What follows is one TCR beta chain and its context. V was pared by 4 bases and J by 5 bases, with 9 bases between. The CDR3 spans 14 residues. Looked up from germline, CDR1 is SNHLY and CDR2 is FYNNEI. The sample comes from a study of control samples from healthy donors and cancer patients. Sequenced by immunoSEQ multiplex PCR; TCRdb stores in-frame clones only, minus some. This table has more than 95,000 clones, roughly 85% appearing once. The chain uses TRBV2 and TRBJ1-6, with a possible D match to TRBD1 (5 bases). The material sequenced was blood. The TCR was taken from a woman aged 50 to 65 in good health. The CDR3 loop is CASSGQRDNSPLHF. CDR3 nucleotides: TGTGCCAGCAGTGGACAGCGAGATAATTCACCCCTCCACTTT. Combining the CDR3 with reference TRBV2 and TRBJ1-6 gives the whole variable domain EPEVTQTPSHQVTQMGQEVILRCVPISNHLYFYWYRQILGQKVEFLVSFYNNEISEKSEIFDDQFSVERPDGSNFTLKIRSTKLEDSAMYFCASSGQRDNSPLHFGNGTRLTVT.